This T cell receptor beta chain emerged from a study of blood T cell repertoires in COVID-19. Study-level background: There were acute and convalescent COVID-19 samples, and they came from the United States, Italy and Spain. Nucleic acid was either cDNA or gDNA, and it came from T cells, B-cell-depleted T cells, or PBMCs.

As handled by the study authors: Nucleated cell counts were estimated from reference gene primer amplification. Some clones are missing from TCRdb's copy, which holds only in-frame ones; the method was immunoSEQ multiplex PCR. For V, J and clone size, that table is used; D and trimming come from the DNA. The repertoire holds about 59,000 clones, with roughly nine tenths as singletons. The length of the CDR3 is 14 residues. V lost 1 base, J lost 2 bases, and 2 bases stayed unmatched. CDR1 and CDR2 from the germline V gene are SGHRS and YFSETQ. The chain employs TRBV5-1 and TRBJ2-7; TRBD1 matches 8 bases. This TCR came from a human donor in a cohort sampled during active COVID-19. Specimen: peripheral blood. Written as DNA, the CDR3 is TGCGCCAGCAGCTTGACAGGGGGGACCTACGAGCAGTACTTC. Translation: CASSLTGGTYEQYF.